Reported below is one T cell receptor (beta chain). The target of this receptor is not known. No base-level quality is on record; no much larger clone is a single base apart. CDR1 and CDR2, per the germline V gene, are MRHNA and SNTAGT. The germline V end is reduced by 6 bases and the J end by 5 bases; junction bases left unmatched: 12. The CDR3 runs 16 amino acids, cysteine and phenylalanine included. Kept here is only the CDR3 DNA, which spans 48 bases and is read in frame from base 1. The sample comes from a study of technical replicates of blood from a handful of donors (dated by TCRdb to about 2017). The library was obtained by the immunoSEQ multiplex PCR assay. The clones in this table, taken by TCRdb from immuneACCESS, are in-frame only. Not every clone is retained; where verified, under half of the shortfall comes from an unresolved V gene, and the cause of the rest is unknown. This sample has approximately 53,000 clones in its table, and about 96% of those were observed once. The leading ten clones occupy approximately 0.4% of the sample.

The TCR was taken from a human donor in good health. The V and J genes are TRBV6-4 and TRBJ2-3; 9 bases in the junction line up with TRBD1. Sequencing was done on a sample of T cells isolated from PBMCs. The DNA reads TGTGCCAGCAGCGCTACAGGGGGCGCGTGGGTAGATACGCAGTATTTT. This sequence encodes CASSATGGAWVDTQYF.